A selection of T cell receptor beta chains follows, all from one sample in a study of cytomegalovirus exposure and HLA in healthy donors. The protocol was immunoSEQ multiplex PCR, while the TCRdb copy is restricted to in-frame clones and leaves out a portion. The sample lists about 59,000 clones, 65% to 90% seen once, with 1.6% in the top ten. Sample: PBMCs. These receptors were collected from a human donor in good health. CDR3s leave out the opening cysteine and the closing phenylalanine or tryptophan. The order of the fields is V gene, J gene, CDR3 protein.

>TRBV7-3|TRBJ1-1
ASSLAGYSEAF
>TRBV4-3|TRBJ2-7
ASSHRGRGDEQY
>TRBV5-4|TRBJ2-2
ASSLEPGVSTGELF
>TRBV10-3|TRBJ1-2
AISEQVWGYT
>TRBV6-5|TRBJ1-5
ASRQTRQINQPQH
>TRBV5-8|TRBJ2-3
ASSLGRGTSGVNTQY
>TRBV6-5|TRBJ1-1
ASSYSLFSGNTEAF
>TRBV21-1|TRBJ1-4
ASSKDRVSDEKLF
>TRBV9|TRBJ2-3
ASSALPGTDTQY
>TRBV28|TRBJ2-4
ASSLPGLAPAKNIQY
>TRBV9|TRBJ2-5
ASSVDGGPRETQY